The rows below give T cell receptor beta chains drawn from one sample of a study of blood T cell repertoires in COVID-19. Using immunoSEQ multiplex PCR, the repertoire was profiled, and TCRdb retains in-frame clones only, with some absent. The repertoire holds 80,000 to 95,000 clones, with about 77% as singletons. Sequencing was performed on peripheral blood. The receptors shown here come from a woman aged 80 or over with acute or convalescent COVID-19. The CDR3 runs from the conserved cysteine through the conserved F or W. The D gene is left open where the match is weak. Only part of the rows carry a size: once, few, many, or a class if the clone is expanded.

clone size,J gene,D gene,V gene,CDR3 DNA,CDR3 protein
-,TRBJ1-5,TRBD1,TRBV27,TGTGCCAGCCGGGACAGGGGCAATCAGCCCCAGCATTTT,CASRDRGNQPQHF
-,TRBJ1-6,TRBD1,TRBV5-1,TGCGCCAGCAGCTTGGACAGGGGTACGAATTCACCCCTCCACTTT,CASSLDRGTNSPLHF
-,TRBJ2-5,-,TRBV19,TGTGCCAGTAGTACCTCCGACCGTCGGGGAGAGACCCAGTACTTC,CASSTSDRRGETQYF
-,TRBJ2-2,TRBD1,TRBV11-1,TGTGCCACCCAGTGGGGACAGGGGACCGGGGAGCTGTTTTTT,CATQWGQGTGELFF
many,TRBJ2-7,TRBD2,TRBV7-6,TGTGCCAGCAGCGAACTAGCGGGGGGCAACTACGAGCAGTACTTC,CASSELAGGNYEQYF
once,TRBJ1-2,-,TRBV29-1,TGCAGCGTTTTACTAGGTGGCTACACCTTC,CSVLLGGYTF
-,TRBJ1-1,-,TRBV18,TGTGCCAGCTCACAGGACGGAGGGACTGAAGCTTTCTTT,CASSQDGGTEAFF
-,TRBJ2-3,-,TRBV7-2,TGTGCCAGCAGCTTAGCGATAACGGGGGGCACAGATACGCAGTATTTT,CASSLAITGGTDTQYF
-,TRBJ1-1,-,TRBV20-1,TGCAGTGCTAGAGGTGGCAGTGAAGCTTTCTTT,CSARGGSEAFF
once,TRBJ2-5,TRBD2,TRBV27,TGTGCCAGCAGCCAGCCGGGACTAGCGGGGGGGCGTGAGACCCAGTACTTC,CASSQPGLAGGRETQYF
-,TRBJ2-7,TRBD2,TRBV5-4,TGTGCCAGCAGCTTTCGAACTAGCGGGAGGTATTACGAGCAGTACTTC,CASSFRTSGRYYEQYF
-,TRBJ1-4,TRBD1,TRBV5-1,TGCGCCAGCAGCCCGGGACAGGCGGGTGAAAAACTGTTTTTT,CASSPGQAGEKLFF
-,TRBJ1-5,TRBD1,TRBV28,TGTGCCAGCAGGACAGGGCCCAATCAGCCCCAGCATTTT,CASRTGPNQPQHF
once,TRBJ1-1,TRBD1,TRBV15,TGTGCCACCAGCAGAAGGATGGAGACAGGGGCTTTCTTT,CATSRRMETGAFF
-,TRBJ2-2,-,TRBV28,TGTGCCAGCAGCCGAAGGGAGCAGCCCACCGGGGAGCTGTTTTTT,CASSRREQPTGELFF
-,TRBJ1-3,-,TRBV11-2,TGTGCCAGCAGCTCTAACACCATATATTTT,CASSSNTIYF
-,TRBJ1-2,-,TRBV9,TGTGCCAGCAGCCCTCCCCCGGGGACAAACTATGGCTACACCTTC,CASSPPPGTNYGYTF
-,TRBJ2-7,-,TRBV6-1,TGTGCCAGCAGTGAAGGGCAGGGGCTTTCCTACGAGCAGTACTTC,CASSEGQGLSYEQYF
-,TRBJ2-1,-,TRBV5-1,TGCGCCAGCAGCTTGGTGTCAGAGGTCTACAATGAGCAGTTCTTC,CASSLVSEVYNEQFF
-,TRBJ2-4,-,TRBV10-3,TGTGCCCCAGGGAGGAAAAACATTCAGTACTTC,CAPGRKNIQYF